The 3 T cell receptor beta chains below were found in one sample sequenced in a study of cytomegalovirus exposure and HLA in healthy donors. The method was immunoSEQ multiplex PCR; TCRdb's version includes in-frame clones alone and lacks a portion of them. The sample includes hundreds of thousands of clones, less than 85% of them seen just once. The sample taken for sequencing was PBMCs. The receptors shown here come from a woman aged 18-29 years in good health and CMV-seronegative.

The V gene is TRBV6-4, the J gene TRBJ2-3, with unresolved D. The CDR3 has 14 amino acids. V was cut by 3 bases and J by 4 bases, with 11 bases left in between. Germline CDR1 and CDR2: MRHNA and SNTAGT. The CDR3 loop reads CASSEEGAPDTQYF. CDR3 nucleotide sequence: TGTGCCAGCAGTGAAGAAGGCGCTCCAGATACGCAGTATTTT.

The CDR3 DNA sequence: TGTGCTCTCAGCGAGACCAATAGCAATCAGCCCCAGCATTTT. Its translation is CALSETNSNQPQHF. The genes are TRBV30 and TRBJ1-5; D ambiguous. CDR3 size: 14 residues. CDR1 GTSNPN and CDR2 SVGIG come from the germline V gene (reference sequence).

This clone has a handful of counts. J is TRBJ2-5 and V is TRBV2; tentative D call: TRBD1 (5 bases). V was pared by 6 bases and J by 1 base, with 9 bases between. From germline, CDR1 is SNHLY and CDR2 FYNNEI. The CDR3 runs to 13 residues. CDR3 loop: CASRQQGQETQYF. The DNA for the CDR3 is TGTGCCAGCAGGCAGCAGGGCCAAGAGACCCAGTACTTC.